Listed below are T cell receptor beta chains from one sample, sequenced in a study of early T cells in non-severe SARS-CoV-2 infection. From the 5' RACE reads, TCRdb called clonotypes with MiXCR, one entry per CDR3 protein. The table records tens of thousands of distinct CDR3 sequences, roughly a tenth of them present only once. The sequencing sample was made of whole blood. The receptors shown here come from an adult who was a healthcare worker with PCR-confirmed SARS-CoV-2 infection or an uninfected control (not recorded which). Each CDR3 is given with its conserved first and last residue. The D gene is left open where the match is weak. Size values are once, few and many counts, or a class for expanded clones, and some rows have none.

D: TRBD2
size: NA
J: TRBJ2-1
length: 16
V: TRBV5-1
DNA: TGCGCCAGCAGCTCACGACTAGCGGGAGAGAGGAATGAGCAGTTCTTC
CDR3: CASSSRLAGERNEQFF

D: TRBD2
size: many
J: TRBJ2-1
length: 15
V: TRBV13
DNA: TGTGCCAGCAGCATAGAAACTAGCGGCGGCAATGAGCAGTTCTTC
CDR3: CASSIETSGGNEQFF

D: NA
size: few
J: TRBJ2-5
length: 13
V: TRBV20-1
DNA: TGCAGTGTTAAGCGTGGGGCCCAAGAGACCCAGTACTTC
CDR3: CSVKRGAQETQYF

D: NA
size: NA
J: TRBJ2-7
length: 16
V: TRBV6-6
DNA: TGTGCCAGCAGTTACAGCGCGAGCGGGTTCACCTACGAGCAGTACTTC
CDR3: CASSYSASGFTYEQYF

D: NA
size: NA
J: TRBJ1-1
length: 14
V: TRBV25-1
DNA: TGTGCCAGCAGTGACTATAGGGGAGGTGCTGAAGCTTTCTTT
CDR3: CASSDYRGGAEAFF

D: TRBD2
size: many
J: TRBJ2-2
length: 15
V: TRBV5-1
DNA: TGCGCCAGCGAGCGGGAGCCACCGACCGCCGGGGAGCTGTTTTTT
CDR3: CASEREPPTAGELFF

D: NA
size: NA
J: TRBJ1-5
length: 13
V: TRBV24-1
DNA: TGTGCCACCAGTGATAGACCCAATCAGCCCCAGCATTTT
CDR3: CATSDRPNQPQHF

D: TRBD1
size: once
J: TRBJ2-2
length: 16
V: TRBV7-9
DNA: TGTGCCAGCAGCCCAAGAGGACAGGGGGCCACCGGGGAGCTGTTTTTT
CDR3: CASSPRGQGATGELFF

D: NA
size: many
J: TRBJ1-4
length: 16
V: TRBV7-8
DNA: TGTGCCAGCAGCGGCCGACTGACAGCAACTAATGAAAAACTGTTTTTT
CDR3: CASSGRLTATNEKLFF

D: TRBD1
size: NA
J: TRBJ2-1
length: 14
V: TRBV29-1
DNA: TGCAGCGTTGAAGATGGGACAGGTCGAAATGAGCAGTTCTTC
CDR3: CSVEDGTGRNEQFF

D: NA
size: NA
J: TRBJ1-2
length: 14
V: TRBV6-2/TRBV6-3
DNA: TGTGCCAGCAGGAGGACATTCGGTCGTTCTGGCTACACCTTC
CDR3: CASRRTFGRSGYTF

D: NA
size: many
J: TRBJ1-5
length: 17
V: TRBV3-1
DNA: TGTGCCAGCAGCCAAGAGGGTAGGAACAGGATCGGACAGCCCCAGCATTTT
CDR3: CASSQEGRNRIGQPQHF

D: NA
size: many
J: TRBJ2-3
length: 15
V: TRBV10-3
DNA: TGTGCCATCAGACGAGACATAGTCAGCACAGATACGCAGTATTTT
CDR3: CAIRRDIVSTDTQYF

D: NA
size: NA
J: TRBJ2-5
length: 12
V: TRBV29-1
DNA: TGCAGCGTTGACGAACCCCAAGAGACCCAGTACTTC
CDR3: CSVDEPQETQYF

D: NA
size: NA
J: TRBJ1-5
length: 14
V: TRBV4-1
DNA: TGCGCCAGCAGCCAAGAAGGACAGCAACAGCCCCAGCATTTT
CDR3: CASSQEGQQQPQHF

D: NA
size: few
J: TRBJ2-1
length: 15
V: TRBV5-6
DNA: TGTGCCAGCAGCACGGCTGGGGGCTCCTACAATGAGCAGTTCTTC
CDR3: CASSTAGGSYNEQFF

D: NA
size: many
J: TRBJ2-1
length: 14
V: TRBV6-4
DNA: TGTGCCAGCAGTGAGACGTGGGCCGTTAATGAGCAGTTCTTC
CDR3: CASSETWAVNEQFF

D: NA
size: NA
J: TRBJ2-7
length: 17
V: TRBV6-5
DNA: TGTGCCAGCAGTTACCCAGGGTGGGGGCCAAGCTCCTACGAGCAGTACTTC
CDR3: CASSYPGWGPSSYEQYF

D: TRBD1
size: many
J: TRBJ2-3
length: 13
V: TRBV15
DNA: TGTGCCACCAACAGGGACAGGGTGGATACGCAGTATTTT
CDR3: CATNRDRVDTQYF

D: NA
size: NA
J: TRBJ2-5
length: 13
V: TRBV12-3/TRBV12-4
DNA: TGTGCCAGCAGAGTGAGGGGGAGAGAGACCCAGTACTTC
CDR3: CASRVRGRETQYF

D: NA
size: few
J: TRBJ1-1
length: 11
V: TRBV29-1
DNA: TGCAGCGTTGTAATGAACACTGAAGCTTTCTTT
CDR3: CSVVMNTEAFF

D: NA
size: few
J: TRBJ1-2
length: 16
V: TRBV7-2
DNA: TGTGCCAGCAGCTTATCCCCCTTACAGAGTAACTATGGCTACACCTTC
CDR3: CASSLSPLQSNYGYTF

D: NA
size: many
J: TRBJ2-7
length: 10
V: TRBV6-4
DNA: TGTGCCAGTACCGACTACGAGCAGTACTTC
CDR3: CASTDYEQYF

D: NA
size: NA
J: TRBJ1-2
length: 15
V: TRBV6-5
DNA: TGTGCCAGCAGTTCGAGTAACCGGGCCAACTATGGCTACACCTTC
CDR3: CASSSSNRANYGYTF

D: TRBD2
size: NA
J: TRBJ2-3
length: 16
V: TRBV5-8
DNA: TGTGCCAGCAGCTTAATAGCGGGAGGGCGTACAGATACGCAGTATTTT
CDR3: CASSLIAGGRTDTQYF

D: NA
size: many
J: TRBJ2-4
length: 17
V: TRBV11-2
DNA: TGTGCCAGCAGTCCCGGAGGAGGGGCGGGAGCCAAAAACATTCAGTACTTC
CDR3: CASSPGGGAGAKNIQYF

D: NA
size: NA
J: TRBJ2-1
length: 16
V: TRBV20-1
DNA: TGCAGTGCTAGACCTGGGGGGACAGTCTCCTACAATGAGCAGTTCTTC
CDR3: CSARPGGTVSYNEQFF

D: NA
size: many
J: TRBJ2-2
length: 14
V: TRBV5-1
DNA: TGCGCCAGCAGCCCGCGAGGAGACACCGGGGAGCTGTTTTTT
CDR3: CASSPRGDTGELFF

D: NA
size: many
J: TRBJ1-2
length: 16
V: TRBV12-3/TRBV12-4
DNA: TGTGCCAGCAGTTTAGATAACAGGGTTCGGCCTGGGGGCTACACCTTC
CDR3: CASSLDNRVRPGGYTF

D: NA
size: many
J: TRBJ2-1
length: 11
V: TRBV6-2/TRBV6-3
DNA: TGTTCCTCCGGGCGAGGTCATGAGCAGTTCTTC
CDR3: CSSGRGHEQFF

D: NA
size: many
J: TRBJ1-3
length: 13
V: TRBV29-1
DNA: TGCAGCGTTGAAGAAGGAGTGGGAAACACCATATATTTT
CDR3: CSVEEGVGNTIYF

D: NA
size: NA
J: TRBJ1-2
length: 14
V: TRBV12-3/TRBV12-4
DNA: TGTGCCAGCAGTACCGGCTGGTCGAGCTATGGCTACACCTTC
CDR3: CASSTGWSSYGYTF

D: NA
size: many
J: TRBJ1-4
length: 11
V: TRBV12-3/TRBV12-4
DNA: TGTGCCAGCAGTTCCCCCGCGCAACTGTTTTTT
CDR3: CASSSPAQLFF

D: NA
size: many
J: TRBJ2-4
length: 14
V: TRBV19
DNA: TGTGCCAGTAGTGTCCGATGGCAGGGTAACATTCAGTACTTC
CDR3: CASSVRWQGNIQYF

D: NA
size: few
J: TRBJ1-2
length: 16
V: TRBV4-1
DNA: TGCGCCAGCAGCCTCGTTCAGGGGATTTCTAACTATGGCTACACCTTC
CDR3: CASSLVQGISNYGYTF

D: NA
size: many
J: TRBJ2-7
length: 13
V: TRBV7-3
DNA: TGTGCCAGCAGCAGAGCGGCTTCCTACGAGCAGTACTTC
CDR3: CASSRAASYEQYF

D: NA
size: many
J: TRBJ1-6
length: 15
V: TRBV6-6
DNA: TGTGCCAGCAGTTACCTACCGGCAAATAATTCACCCCTCCACTTT
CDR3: CASSYLPANNSPLHF

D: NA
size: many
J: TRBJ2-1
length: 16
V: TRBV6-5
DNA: TGTGCCAGCAGTTTATCCCGCGTCTACGGAGGCAATGAGCAGTTCTTC
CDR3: CASSLSRVYGGNEQFF

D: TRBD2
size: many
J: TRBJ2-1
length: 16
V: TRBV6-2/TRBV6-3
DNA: TGTGCCAGCACCCTAGCGCGAGCTAGCGGGAGGAATGAGCAGTTCTTC
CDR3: CASTLARASGRNEQFF

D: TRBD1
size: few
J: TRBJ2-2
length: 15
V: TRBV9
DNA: TGTGCCAGCAGTGGGACAGGACCGAACACCGGGGAGCTGTTTTTT
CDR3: CASSGTGPNTGELFF

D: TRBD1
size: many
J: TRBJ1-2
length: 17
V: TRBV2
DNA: TGTGCCAGCAGTGAAGGGGCAGGGGGCCCCGAGACCTATGGCTACACCTTC
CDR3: CASSEGAGGPETYGYTF

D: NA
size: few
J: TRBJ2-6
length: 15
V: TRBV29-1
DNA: TGCAGCGTTGAAACAGAGGGCTCCGGGGCCAACGTCCTGACTTTC
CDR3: CSVETEGSGANVLTF

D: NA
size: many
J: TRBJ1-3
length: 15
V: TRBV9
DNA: TGTGCCAGCAGCGTAGGCCCAGGGGCCGGAAACACCATATATTTT
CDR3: CASSVGPGAGNTIYF